These 27 T cell receptor beta chains came from one sample sequenced in a study of T cell responses to AZD1222 COVID-19 vaccine. Measured with immunoSEQ multiplex PCR; TCRdb has only the in-frame clones, and not every one. The table records roughly 77,000 clones, about 91% of them present only once. Sample: peripheral blood, taken on day 0 of MenACWY control vaccination. The receptors originated from an adult in good health.

The CDR3 loop reads CASILRPGLAGSYNEQFF. For the CDR3, the DNA is TGTGCCAGCATCCTCCGACCGGGACTAGCGGGTTCCTACAATGAGCAGTTCTTC. The V and J genes are TRBV27 and TRBJ2-1, with 12 bases matching TRBD2. The germline CDR1 and CDR2 sequences are MNHEY and SMNVEV (reference sequence). The trim removed 7 bases at V and 1 base at J, leaving 11 bases unmatched. This CDR3 region has 18 residues.

The J gene is TRBJ2-3, the V gene TRBV5-1, with TRBD1 identical over 7 bases. The V gene end was trimmed by 0 bases and the J gene end by 2 bases; junction bases not matched to a gene: 3. CDR1 SGHRS and CDR2 YFSETQ come from the germline V gene. CDR3 size: 15 residues. The chain's CDR3 is CASSLGDSLTDTQYF. The CDR3 DNA follows: TGCGCCAGCAGCTTGGGGGACAGCCTCACAGATACGCAGTATTTT.

This chain links TRBV5-5 with TRBJ2-4; 11 bases map to TRBD2. This CDR3 spans 16 amino acids. V gave up 3 bases and J gave up 4 bases; unmatched junction bases: 6. Germline CDR1 reads SGHKS; CDR2 reads YYEKEE (reference sequence). CDR3 amino acids: CASSYPTSGEKNIQYF. In nucleotides, the CDR3 is TGTGCCAGCAGCTACCCGACTAGCGGGGAGAAAAACATTCAGTACTTC.

This clone appeared a few times. The V gene is TRBV6-5, the J gene TRBJ1-1; the D gene is possibly TRBD1 (5 bases). Trimming removed 1 base from V and 4 bases from J, with 13 bases in between. This CDR3 region has 15 residues. Germline lookup yields CDR1 MNHEY and CDR2 SVGAGI. In DNA form, the CDR3 reads TGTGCCAGCAGTTACTACCCCCCCGGGGGCACTGAAGCTTTCTTT. Translating gives CASSYYPPGGTEAFF.

The CDR3 sequence: CAWSASSNYGYTF. The CDR3 bases are TGTGCCTGGAGTGCTTCCTCTAACTATGGCTACACCTTC. The chain links TRBV30 to TRBJ1-2; D gene uncertain. CDR3 length: 13 residues. Trimming took 1 base from V and 0 from J, leaving 6 bases between them. Germline V lookup: CDR1 GTSNPN, CDR2 SVGIG (reference sequence).

This clone is a singleton in its sample. The chain has TRBV12-3 or TRBV12-4 and TRBJ2-7; possibly TRBD1 for D (6 bases). Trimming removed 6 bases from V and 9 bases from J, with 18 bases in between. The CDR3 is made up of 13 amino acids. The CDR3 DNA is TGTGCCAGCAGCAGACTACAGGGTAGGGGGCAGTACTTC. Translation gives CASSRLQGRGQYF.

This sequence joins TRBV6-2 or TRBV6-3 and TRBJ2-7; 11 bases are shared with TRBD2. V was clipped by 4 bases and J by 5 bases; unmatched bases: 4. This CDR3 is 14 amino acids long. Germline V gene sequence: CDR1 MNHEY, CDR2 SVGEGT. CDR3 in amino acids: CASSSSGRRHEQYF. In nucleotides, the CDR3 is TGTGCCAGCAGTTCTAGCGGGAGGAGGCACGAGCAGTACTTC.

The chain links TRBV6-1 to TRBJ2-1; 9 nucleotides match TRBD1. This CDR3 spans 17 amino acids. The germline V gene encodes CDR1 MNHNS and CDR2 SASEGT. The V gene end was trimmed by 4 bases and the J gene end by 7 bases; junction bases not matched to a gene: 14. CDR3 bases: TGTGCCAGCAGTGTACAGACAGGGGGTATCAATAGAAATGAGCAGTTCTTC. Its protein is CASSVQTGGINRNEQFF.

The rearrangement uses TRBV5-1 and TRBJ2-3; 7 bases line up with TRBD2. Germline V CDR1 and CDR2: SGHRS, YFSETQ. The CDR3 has 15 residues. J lost 0 bases, V lost 4 bases, and 5 bases had no gene match. The CDR3 loop reads CASSEGLRSTDTQYF. CDR3 sequence (DNA): TGCGCCAGCAGCGAGGGACTACGGAGCACAGATACGCAGTATTTT.

J is TRBJ1-2 and V is TRBV12-3 or TRBV12-4; D perhaps matches TRBD1 (5 bases). Trimming left V 7 bases short and J 5 bases short, with 14 bases between. The CDR3 covers 13 residues. The DNA of the CDR3 is TGTGCCAGCACCACGGGCAGGGATTATGGCTACACCTTC. Translated: CASTTGRDYGYTF.

This clone was observed once. CDR3 DNA: TGTGCCAGCTCACCGCAGGGGACGGGTGAAAAACTGTTTTTT. Amino acid sequence: CASSPQGTGEKLFF. The chain uses TRBV18 and TRBJ1-4; tentatively, D is TRBD1 (6 bases). This CDR3 contains 14 residues. Between the trimmed V and J ends, which lost 3 bases and 7 bases, there was a span of 12 bases. Germline V lookup: CDR1 KGHSH, CDR2 LQKENI. The variable domain in full, with the rest retrieved from reference TRBV18 and TRBJ1-4, is NAGVMQNPRHLVRRRGQEARLRCSPMKGHSHVYWYRQLPEEGLKFMVYLQKENIIDESGMPKERFSAEFPKEGPSILRIQQVVRGDSAAYFCASSPQGTGEKLFFGSGTQLSVL.

Note on this clone: Other DNA variants within this sample encode the same CDR3. V is TRBV7-8 and J is TRBJ2-5; tentatively, D is TRBD1 (6 bases). This CDR3 region has 13 residues. The V gene lost 5 bases and the J gene lost 1 base, with 8 bases spanning the gap. CDR1 and CDR2 (germline): SGHVS, FQNEAQ. For the CDR3, the DNA is TGTGCCAGCAGCCTGGACAGCCAAGAGACCCAGTACTTC. Translation: CASSLDSQETQYF.

V gene TRBV18 combines with J gene TRBJ1-5; D gene ambiguous. V lost 5 bases and J lost 6, with 17 bases in between. From germline, CDR1 is KGHSH and CDR2 LQKENI. This CDR3 is 15 amino acids long. Written as DNA, the CDR3 is TGTGCCAGCTCAGAAAATTCGGGGTTGGGTCAGCCCCAGCATTTT. Translated: CASSENSGLGQPQHF.

The rearrangement uses TRBV19 and TRBJ1-2; tentative D call: TRBD1 (6 bases). CDR3 size: 14 residues. The V and J ends lost 5 bases and 4 bases respectively, with 14 bases between them. Per germline, CDR1 LNHDA and CDR2 SQIVND (reference sequence). The CDR3 DNA sequence: TGTGCCAGTAGTGACTGGGGGGCAGTCTATGGCTACACCTTC. Amino acids: CASSDWGAVYGYTF.

In this sample, this clone turned up a few times. This chain joins TRBV28 and TRBJ2-3, with 8 bases fitting TRBD1. The CDR3 covers 15 residues. V gave up 5 bases and J gave up 4 bases; unmatched junction bases: 8. Germline V gene sequence: CDR1 MDHEN, CDR2 SYDVKM. DNA for the CDR3: TGTGCCAGCAGTCCGGACAGGGCTTGGCCAGATACGCAGTATTTT. Protein product: CASSPDRAWPDTQYF.

The chain couples TRBV28 to TRBJ2-3; TRBD1 agrees at 7 bases. CDR1 MDHEN and CDR2 SYDVKM come from the germline V gene. V trimming: 9 bases; J trimming: 4 bases; junction bases outside the gene matches: 7. This CDR3 has 13 amino acids. The CDR3 nucleotides are TGTGCCAGTACTCGACAGGGCCCAGATACGCAGTATTTT. It codes for CASTRQGPDTQYF.

This clone appeared once. The V call is TRBV7-8, the J call TRBJ2-5, with D unclear. The V end lost 2 bases, the J end lost 2 bases, and 9 bases lay between the germline ends. This CDR3 region has 14 residues. Germline V lookup: CDR1 SGHVS, CDR2 FQNEAQ. The CDR3 loop is CASSLLLGQETQYF. The CDR3 bases are TGTGCCAGCAGCTTATTGTTGGGGCAAGAGACCCAGTACTTC.

The CDR3 here is CASSYVGRDSNQPQHF. The CDR3 DNA sequence: TGTGCCAGCAGTTACGTGGGCAGGGATAGCAATCAGCCCCAGCATTTT. This chain joins TRBV6-2 or TRBV6-3 and TRBJ1-5; D may be TRBD1 (5 bases). CDR3 size: 16 residues. The V end was cut by 2 bases, the J end by 0 bases, with 11 bases between. The germline CDR1 and CDR2 sequences are MNHEY and SVGEGT.

The chain recombines TRBV28 with TRBJ2-7, with D unresolved. The CDR3 has 14 amino acids. Trimming cost V 2 bases and J 6 bases, with 14 bases left between them. Germline V gene data show CDR1 as MDHEN and CDR2 as SYDVKM. The chain's CDR3 is CASSLRWRSAEQYF. In DNA, the CDR3 is TGTGCCAGCAGTTTAAGGTGGCGGTCGGCCGAGCAGTACTTC.

This clone was seen a single time. The chain couples TRBV5-4 to TRBJ2-7; D ambiguous. With 4 bases removed from V and 5 bases from J, the gap between germline ends came to 19 bases. Germline assignment: CDR1 SGHNT and CDR2 YYREEE (reference sequence). The CDR3 is 15 residues long. The CDR3 sequence: CASSVWNRGGDEQYF. Written as DNA, the CDR3 is TGTGCCAGCAGCGTATGGAACCGAGGTGGGGACGAGCAGTACTTC.

The rearrangement uses TRBV4-3 and TRBJ2-3; 11 nucleotides line up with TRBD2. CDR3 size: 18 residues. Germline-derived CDR1 and CDR2 are LGHNA and YSLEER. J was trimmed by 1 base and V by 0 bases; bases with no gene match: 6. The CDR3 nucleotides read TGCGCCAGCAGCCAAGATAAGGGGACTAGCGGCGGCACAGATACGCAGTATTTT. Its translation: CASSQDKGTSGGTDTQYF.

V is TRBV19 and J is TRBJ2-7; possible D gene TRBD1, 6 bases. Germline V gives CDR1 LNHDA, CDR2 SQIVND (reference sequence). The V end lost 5 bases, the J end lost 3 bases, and 14 bases lay between the germline ends. The CDR3 totals 14 residues. CDR3 DNA sequence: TGTGCCAGTAGTCCTCGACAGGTAGTCTACGAGCAGTACTTC. This translates into CASSPRQVVYEQYF.

The rearrangement uses TRBV5-1 and TRBJ2-5; 8 bases align to TRBD2. From germline, CDR1 is SGHRS and CDR2 YFSETQ. This CDR3 has 14 residues. V shed 0 bases, J shed 5 bases, and the junction held 3 bases outside the gene matches. CDR3 residues: CASSLERGMETQYF. The CDR3, as DNA: TGCGCCAGCAGCTTGGAGCGGGGGATGGAGACCCAGTACTTC.

The chain uses TRBV19 and TRBJ1-1, with no clear D. The V and J ends lost 7 bases and 1 base respectively, with 10 bases between them. Germline CDR1 and CDR2: LNHDA and SQIVND (reference sequence). The CDR3 runs to 13 residues. This chain's CDR3 is CASIGQQNTEAFF. The CDR3 DNA sequence: TGTGCCAGTATCGGGCAACAGAACACTGAAGCTTTCTTT. The full variable domain, with the rest looked up from reference TRBV19 and TRBJ1-1, is DGGITQSPKYLFRKEGQNVTLSCEQNLNHDAMYWYRQDPGQGLRLIYYSQIVNDFQKGDIAEGYSVSREKKESFPLTVTSAQKNPTAFYLCASIGQQNTEAFFGQGTRLTVV.

The gene calls are TRBV2 and TRBJ1-4; D perhaps matches TRBD1 (5 bases). CDR3 length equals 15 residues. V shed 7 bases and J shed 3 bases, with 15 bases lying between them. CDR1 is SNHLY and CDR2 is FYNNEI in the germline V gene. The CDR3 protein is CASNRGEAPNEKLFF. The CDR3 region has the DNA TGTGCCAGCAATCGGGGGGAGGCACCTAATGAAAAACTGTTTTTT.

This clone was counted once. This chain uses TRBV7-9 with TRBJ2-1; unclear D gene. Trimming shortened V by 3 bases and J by 8 bases, and 5 bases separated the two germline ends. Germline V CDR1 and CDR2: SEHNR, FQNEAQ (reference sequence). The CDR3 covers 11 residues. CDR3 sequence: CASSLFDEQFF. CDR3 nucleotide sequence: TGTGCCAGCAGCTTGTTTGATGAGCAGTTCTTC.

This sequence joins TRBV6-5 and TRBJ1-2; TRBD1 might be the D (5 bases). Germline V lookup: CDR1 MNHEY, CDR2 SVGAGI. This CDR3 is built from 14 residues. V was pared by 7 bases and J by 5 bases, with 17 bases between. CDR3 protein: CASIKRGVPYGYTF. The CDR3, as DNA: TGTGCCAGCATCAAACGGGGCGTCCCATATGGCTACACCTTC.